This note documents a single T cell receptor (beta chain) sequence. The antigen remains undetermined. The Oncomine TCR Beta short-read assay was what sequenced the DNA obtained from cultured CD4+ T cells. TCRdb redid the calling of the PCR reads with MiXCR, one entry per CDR3 protein. The table records some 13,000 distinct CDR3 sequences, approximately 39% of them present only once. This entry belongs to a study of vaccination and CD4 T cells after COVID-19. Study-wide context: Post-vaccine sampling followed dose two by a median approximately 70 days (range 14 to 241). Stimuli were overlapping spike peptide pools of SARS-CoV-2 and three common cold coronaviruses (HCoV-NL63, HCoV-OC43, HCoV-229E).

Study-wide findings and caveats: Median approximately 90% of reactive clones detected in convalescent patients emerged only post-vaccination.

The CDR3 covers 20 residues. V shed 2 bases and J 1 base; nucleotides not matched to a gene: 19. Germline CDR1 reads WSHSY; CDR2 reads SAAADI. The treatment denotes: 10-day PBMC culture with coronavirus spike peptide pools or control peptides (ViraFEST assay). Spanning March to December 2020, the positive PCR dates came before US Alpha, Beta and Delta variants. The rearrangement uses TRBV10-2 and TRBJ1-1; 7 bases are shared with TRBD1. The clonotype comes from a human donor who had recovered from COVID-19. Sequenced sample: CD4+ T cells from blood, cultured in vitro. The CDR3 DNA is TGCGCCAGCAGTGAGAACAGGGGAATTGGGACGAGATTGACGAACACTGAAGCTTTCTTT. It encodes CASSENRGIGTRLTNTEAFF.